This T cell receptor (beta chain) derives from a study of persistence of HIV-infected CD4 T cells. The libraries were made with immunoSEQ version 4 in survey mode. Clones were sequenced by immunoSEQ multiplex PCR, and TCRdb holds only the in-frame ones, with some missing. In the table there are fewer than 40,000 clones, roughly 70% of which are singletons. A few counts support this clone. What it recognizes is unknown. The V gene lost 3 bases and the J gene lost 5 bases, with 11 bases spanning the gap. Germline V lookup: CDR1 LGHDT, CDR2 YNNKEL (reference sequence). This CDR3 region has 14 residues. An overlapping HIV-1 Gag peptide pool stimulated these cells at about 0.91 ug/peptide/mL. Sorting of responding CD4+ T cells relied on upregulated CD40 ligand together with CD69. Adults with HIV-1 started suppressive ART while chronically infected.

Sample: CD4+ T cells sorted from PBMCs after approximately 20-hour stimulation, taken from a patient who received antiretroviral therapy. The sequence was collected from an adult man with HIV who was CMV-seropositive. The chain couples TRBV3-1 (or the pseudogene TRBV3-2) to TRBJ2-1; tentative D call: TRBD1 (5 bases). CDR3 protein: CASSHRQKNNEQFF. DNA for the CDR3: TGTGCCAGCAGCCACCGACAGAAAAACAATGAGCAGTTCTTC.